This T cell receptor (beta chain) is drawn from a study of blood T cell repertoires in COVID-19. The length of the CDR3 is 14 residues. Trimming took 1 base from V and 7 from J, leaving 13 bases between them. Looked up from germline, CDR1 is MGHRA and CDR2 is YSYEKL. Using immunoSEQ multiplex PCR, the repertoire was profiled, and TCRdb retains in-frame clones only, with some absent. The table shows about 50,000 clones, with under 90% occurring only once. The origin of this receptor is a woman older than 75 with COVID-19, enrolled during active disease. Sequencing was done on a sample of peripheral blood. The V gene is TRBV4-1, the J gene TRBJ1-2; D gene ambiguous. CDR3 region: CASSQGTYTVGYTF. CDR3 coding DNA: TGCGCCAGCAGCCAAGGCACTTATACAGTTGGCTACACCTTC.